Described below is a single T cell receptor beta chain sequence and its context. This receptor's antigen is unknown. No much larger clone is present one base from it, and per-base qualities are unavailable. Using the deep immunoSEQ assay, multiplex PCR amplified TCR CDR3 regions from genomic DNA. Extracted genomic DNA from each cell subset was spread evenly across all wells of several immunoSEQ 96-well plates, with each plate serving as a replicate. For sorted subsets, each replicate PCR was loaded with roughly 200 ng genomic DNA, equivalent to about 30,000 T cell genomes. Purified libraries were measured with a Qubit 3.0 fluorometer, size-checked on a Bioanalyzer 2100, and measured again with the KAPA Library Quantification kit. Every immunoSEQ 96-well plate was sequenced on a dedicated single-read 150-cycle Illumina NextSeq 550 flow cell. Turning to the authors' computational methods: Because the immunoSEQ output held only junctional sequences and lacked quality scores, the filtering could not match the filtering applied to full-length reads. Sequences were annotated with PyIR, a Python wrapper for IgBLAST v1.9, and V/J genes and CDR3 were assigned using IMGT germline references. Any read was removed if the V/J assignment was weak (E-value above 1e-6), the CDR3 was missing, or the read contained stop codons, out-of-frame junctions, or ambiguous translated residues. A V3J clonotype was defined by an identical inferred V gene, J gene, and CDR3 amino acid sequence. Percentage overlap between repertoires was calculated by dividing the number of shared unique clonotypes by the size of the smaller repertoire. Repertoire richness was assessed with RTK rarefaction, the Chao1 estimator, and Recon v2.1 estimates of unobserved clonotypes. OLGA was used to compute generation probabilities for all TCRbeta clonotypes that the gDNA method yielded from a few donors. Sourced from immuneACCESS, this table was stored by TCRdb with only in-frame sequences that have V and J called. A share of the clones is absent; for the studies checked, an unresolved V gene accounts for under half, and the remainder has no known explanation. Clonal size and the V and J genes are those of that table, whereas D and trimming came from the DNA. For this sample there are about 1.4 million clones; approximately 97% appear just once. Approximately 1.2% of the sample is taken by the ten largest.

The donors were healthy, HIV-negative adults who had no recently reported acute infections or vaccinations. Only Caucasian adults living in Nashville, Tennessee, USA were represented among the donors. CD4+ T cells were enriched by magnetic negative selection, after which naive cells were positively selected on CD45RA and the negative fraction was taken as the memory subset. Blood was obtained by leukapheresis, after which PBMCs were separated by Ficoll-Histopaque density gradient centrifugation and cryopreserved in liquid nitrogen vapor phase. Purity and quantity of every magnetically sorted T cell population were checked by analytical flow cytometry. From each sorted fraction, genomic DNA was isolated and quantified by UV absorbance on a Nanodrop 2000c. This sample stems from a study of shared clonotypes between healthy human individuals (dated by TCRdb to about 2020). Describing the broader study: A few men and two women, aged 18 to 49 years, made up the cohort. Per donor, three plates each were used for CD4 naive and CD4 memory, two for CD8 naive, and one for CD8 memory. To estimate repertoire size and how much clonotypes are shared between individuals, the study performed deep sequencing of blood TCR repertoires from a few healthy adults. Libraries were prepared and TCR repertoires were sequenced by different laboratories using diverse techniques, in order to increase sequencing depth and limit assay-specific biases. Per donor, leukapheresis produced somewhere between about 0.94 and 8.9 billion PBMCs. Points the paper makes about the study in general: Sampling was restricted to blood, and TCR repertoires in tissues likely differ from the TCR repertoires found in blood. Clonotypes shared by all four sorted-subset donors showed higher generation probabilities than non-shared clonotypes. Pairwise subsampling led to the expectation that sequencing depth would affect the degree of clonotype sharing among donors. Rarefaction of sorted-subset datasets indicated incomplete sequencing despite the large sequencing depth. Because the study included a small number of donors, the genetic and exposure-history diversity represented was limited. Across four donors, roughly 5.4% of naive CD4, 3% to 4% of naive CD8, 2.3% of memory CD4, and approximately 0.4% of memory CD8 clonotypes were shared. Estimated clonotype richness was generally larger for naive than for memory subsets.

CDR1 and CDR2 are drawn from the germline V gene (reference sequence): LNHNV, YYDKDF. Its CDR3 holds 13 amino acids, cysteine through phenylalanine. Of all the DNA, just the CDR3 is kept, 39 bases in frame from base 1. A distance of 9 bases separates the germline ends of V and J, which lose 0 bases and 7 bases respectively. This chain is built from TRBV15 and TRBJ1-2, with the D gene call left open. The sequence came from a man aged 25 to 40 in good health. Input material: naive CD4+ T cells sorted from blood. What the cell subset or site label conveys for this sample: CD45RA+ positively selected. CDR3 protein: CATSRDRWLGYTF. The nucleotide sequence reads TGTGCCACCAGCAGAGATCGATGGCTTGGCTACACCTTC.